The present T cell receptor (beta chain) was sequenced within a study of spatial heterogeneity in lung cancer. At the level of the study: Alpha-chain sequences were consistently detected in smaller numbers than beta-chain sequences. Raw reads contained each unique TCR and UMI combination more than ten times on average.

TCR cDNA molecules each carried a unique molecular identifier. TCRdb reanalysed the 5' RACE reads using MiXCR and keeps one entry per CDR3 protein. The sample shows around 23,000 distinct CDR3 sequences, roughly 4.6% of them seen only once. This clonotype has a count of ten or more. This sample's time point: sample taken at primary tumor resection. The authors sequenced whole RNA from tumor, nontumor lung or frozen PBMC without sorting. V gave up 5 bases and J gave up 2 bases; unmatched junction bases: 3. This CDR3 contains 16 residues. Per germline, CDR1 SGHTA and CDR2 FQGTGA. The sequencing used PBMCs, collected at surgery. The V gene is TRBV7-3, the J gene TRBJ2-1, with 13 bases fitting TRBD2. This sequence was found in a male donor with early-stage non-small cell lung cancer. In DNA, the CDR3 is TGTGCCAGCAGCCCCGGGACTAGCGGGGCCTACAATGAGCAGTTCTTC. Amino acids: CASSPGTSGAYNEQFF.